This is a list of T cell receptor beta chains from one sample in a study of T cell changes during pregnancy in multiple sclerosis. Sequencing used immunoSEQ multiplex PCR; TCRdb keeps in-frame clones, though not all of them. The table lists 70,000 to 95,000 clones, over 85% of them singletons. The material was peripheral blood, obtained after pregnancy. These receptors were obtained from a female donor in good health, enrolled as a control in a pregnancy study. The CDR3 runs from the conserved cysteine through the conserved F or W. Fields, in order: D gene, V gene, clone size, J gene, CDR3 protein, CDR3 DNA. The D gene is left open where the match is weak. Clone size is not always given. Where it is, it says once, few, many or a class for expanded clones.

d_call: -; v_call: TRBV9; clone_size: -; j_call: TRBJ1-1; cdr3_aa: CASSRGARNTEAFF; cdr3_nt: TGTGCCAGCAGCCGGGGGGCCAGGAACACTGAAGCTTTCTTT
d_call: TRBD2; v_call: TRBV28; clone_size: once; j_call: TRBJ2-5; cdr3_aa: CASSPRTGGSVRETQYF; cdr3_nt: TGTGCCAGCAGTCCCAGGACCGGGGGGTCAGTAAGGGAGACCCAGTACTTC
d_call: TRBD1; v_call: TRBV7-2; clone_size: once; j_call: TRBJ2-1; cdr3_aa: CASSLDGTGHNEQFF; cdr3_nt: TGTGCCAGCAGCTTAGACGGGACAGGACATAATGAGCAGTTCTTC
d_call: TRBD2; v_call: TRBV5-1; clone_size: -; j_call: TRBJ2-1; cdr3_aa: CASSLGLAGSNEQFF; cdr3_nt: TGCGCCAGCAGCCTCGGGCTAGCGGGCTCCAATGAGCAGTTCTTC
d_call: TRBD2; v_call: TRBV2; clone_size: -; j_call: TRBJ2-5; cdr3_aa: CACQAGVLETQYF; cdr3_nt: TGTGCCTGCCAAGCGGGAGTGCTGGAGACCCAGTACTTC
d_call: TRBD1; v_call: TRBV6-5; clone_size: -; j_call: TRBJ1-2; cdr3_aa: CASRRTGDYGYTF; cdr3_nt: TGTGCCAGCAGACGGACAGGGGACTATGGCTACACCTTC
d_call: TRBD2; v_call: TRBV4-1; clone_size: -; j_call: TRBJ2-3; cdr3_aa: CASTPAGGPDTQYF; cdr3_nt: TGCGCCAGCACCCCGGCGGGAGGCCCAGATACGCAGTATTTT
d_call: TRBD1; v_call: TRBV19; clone_size: -; j_call: TRBJ1-5; cdr3_aa: CASTRGQGREANQPQHF; cdr3_nt: TGTGCCAGTACCAGGGGACAGGGGAGGGAAGCCAATCAGCCCCAGCATTTT
d_call: -; v_call: TRBV6-1; clone_size: -; j_call: TRBJ1-1; cdr3_aa: CASILNGGMNTEAFF; cdr3_nt: TGTGCCAGCATCCTGAACGGGGGGATGAACACTGAAGCTTTCTTT
d_call: -; v_call: TRBV5-1; clone_size: few; j_call: TRBJ2-3; cdr3_aa: CASSLEPHTDTQYF; cdr3_nt: TGCGCCAGCAGCTTGGAGCCTCACACAGATACGCAGTATTTT
d_call: TRBD2; v_call: TRBV7-2; clone_size: -; j_call: TRBJ2-5; cdr3_aa: CASSPRLAEETQYF; cdr3_nt: TGTGCCAGCAGCCCCCGACTAGCGGAAGAGACCCAGTACTTC
d_call: TRBD1; v_call: TRBV6-6; clone_size: -; j_call: TRBJ2-2; cdr3_aa: CASRTGQSMELFF; cdr3_nt: TGTGCCAGCAGGACGGGACAGTCTATGGAGCTGTTTTTT
d_call: -; v_call: TRBV2; clone_size: -; j_call: TRBJ2-7; cdr3_aa: CASTRDTDEQYF; cdr3_nt: TGTGCCAGCACCCGGGACACCGACGAGCAGTACTTC
d_call: -; v_call: TRBV2; clone_size: -; j_call: TRBJ2-2; cdr3_aa: CASKRGWVEGNTGELFF; cdr3_nt: TGTGCCAGCAAAAGAGGGTGGGTTGAGGGGAACACCGGGGAGCTGTTTTTT
d_call: TRBD1; v_call: TRBV7-8; clone_size: -; j_call: TRBJ2-1; cdr3_aa: CASSFDRDNEQFF; cdr3_nt: TGTGCCAGCAGCTTCGACAGGGACAATGAGCAGTTCTTC
d_call: -; v_call: TRBV7-9; clone_size: -; j_call: TRBJ2-1; cdr3_aa: CASSYGGPSYNEQFF; cdr3_nt: TGTGCCAGCAGCTACGGGGGGCCCTCCTACAATGAGCAGTTCTTC
d_call: -; v_call: TRBV9; clone_size: -; j_call: TRBJ2-3; cdr3_aa: CASSPHTDTQYF; cdr3_nt: TGTGCCAGCAGCCCACACACAGATACGCAGTATTTT
d_call: -; v_call: TRBV21-1; clone_size: -; j_call: TRBJ1-4; cdr3_aa: CASSKALYRTTDEKLFF; cdr3_nt: TGTGCCAGCAGCAAAGCGCTTTATAGGACAACGGATGAAAAACTGTTTTTT
d_call: -; v_call: TRBV30; clone_size: -; j_call: TRBJ1-1; cdr3_aa: CAWSVGGGAEAFF; cdr3_nt: TGTGCCTGGAGTGTAGGGGGTGGAGCCGAAGCTTTCTTT
d_call: -; v_call: TRBV5-1; clone_size: -; j_call: TRBJ2-7; cdr3_aa: CASSLTGFSYEQYF; cdr3_nt: TGCGCCAGCAGCTTGACAGGGTTCTCCTACGAGCAGTACTTC
d_call: -; v_call: TRBV5-4; clone_size: -; j_call: TRBJ2-7; cdr3_aa: CASSWNSGYEQYF; cdr3_nt: TGTGCCAGCAGCTGGAACAGTGGATACGAGCAGTACTTC
d_call: TRBD1; v_call: TRBV10-3; clone_size: -; j_call: TRBJ1-1; cdr3_aa: CAIKTGVNTEAFF; cdr3_nt: TGTGCCATTAAGACAGGGGTGAACACTGAAGCTTTCTTT
d_call: -; v_call: TRBV19; clone_size: -; j_call: TRBJ1-5; cdr3_aa: CASSLPGDQPQHF; cdr3_nt: TGTGCCAGTAGTTTGCCGGGGGATCAGCCCCAGCATTTT
d_call: -; v_call: TRBV4-1; clone_size: -; j_call: TRBJ2-7; cdr3_aa: CASSGTPYEQYF; cdr3_nt: TGCGCCAGCAGCGGGACACCATACGAGCAGTACTTC
d_call: -; v_call: TRBV4-1; clone_size: -; j_call: TRBJ1-3; cdr3_aa: CASSRGGLVNSGNTIYF; cdr3_nt: TGCGCCAGCAGCCGGGGGGGTTTGGTAAACTCTGGAAACACCATATATTTT
d_call: TRBD2; v_call: TRBV4-1; clone_size: -; j_call: TRBJ2-1; cdr3_aa: CASSQGEGREQFF; cdr3_nt: TGCGCCAGCAGCCAAGGGGAGGGACGCGAGCAGTTCTTC
d_call: -; v_call: TRBV5-4; clone_size: -; j_call: TRBJ1-3; cdr3_aa: CASSFGRGTGNTIYF; cdr3_nt: TGTGCCAGCAGCTTCGGAAGGGGGACTGGAAACACCATATATTTT
d_call: -; v_call: TRBV5-5; clone_size: -; j_call: TRBJ1-3; cdr3_aa: CASSLVPGSGNTIYF; cdr3_nt: TGTGCCAGCAGCTTGGTCCCCGGTTCCGGAAACACCATATATTTT
d_call: -; v_call: TRBV2; clone_size: -; j_call: TRBJ1-1; cdr3_aa: CASSKESGTEAFF; cdr3_nt: TGTGCCAGCAGTAAAGAGAGCGGCACTGAAGCTTTCTTT
d_call: TRBD1; v_call: TRBV6-5; clone_size: -; j_call: TRBJ1-2; cdr3_aa: CASSYGGTGYSYGYTF; cdr3_nt: TGTGCCAGCAGTTACGGTGGGACAGGGTATAGCTATGGCTACACCTTC
d_call: -; v_call: TRBV27; clone_size: once; j_call: TRBJ2-7; cdr3_aa: CASTTISNVQGDLGEQYF; cdr3_nt: TGTGCCAGCACCACCATCTCGAACGTACAGGGAGATCTCGGAGAGCAGTACTTC
d_call: -; v_call: TRBV6-5; clone_size: -; j_call: TRBJ2-7; cdr3_aa: CASSYGQITAYEQYF; cdr3_nt: TGTGCCAGCAGTTACGGGCAGATCACAGCCTACGAGCAGTACTTC
d_call: -; v_call: TRBV28; clone_size: -; j_call: TRBJ2-7; cdr3_aa: CASSFGSSYEQYF; cdr3_nt: TGTGCCAGCAGTTTTGGGAGCTCCTACGAGCAGTACTTC
d_call: -; v_call: TRBV25-1; clone_size: -; j_call: TRBJ2-3; cdr3_aa: CASSEYGDTQYF; cdr3_nt: TGTGCCAGCAGTGAATACGGGGATACGCAGTATTTT
d_call: -; v_call: TRBV7-9; clone_size: -; j_call: TRBJ2-4; cdr3_aa: CASSFRTETNIQYF; cdr3_nt: TGTGCCAGCAGCTTCCGGACAGAAACAAACATTCAGTACTTC
d_call: -; v_call: TRBV5-4; clone_size: -; j_call: TRBJ2-1; cdr3_aa: CASSFVGSYNEQFF; cdr3_nt: TGTGCCAGCAGCTTTGTCGGGAGCTACAATGAGCAGTTCTTC
d_call: -; v_call: TRBV19; clone_size: -; j_call: TRBJ2-6; cdr3_aa: CASSSSRANVLTF; cdr3_nt: TGTGCCAGTTCGAGCTCTAGGGCCAACGTCCTGACTTTC
d_call: -; v_call: TRBV5-4; clone_size: -; j_call: TRBJ2-7; cdr3_aa: CASSRTANEQYF; cdr3_nt: TGTGCCAGCAGCCGGACTGCCAACGAGCAGTACTTC
d_call: -; v_call: TRBV28; clone_size: -; j_call: TRBJ1-5; cdr3_aa: CASSAVPRTSLNQPQHF; cdr3_nt: TGTGCCAGCAGTGCCGTTCCCCGGACATCTCTCAATCAGCCCCAGCATTTT
d_call: TRBD2; v_call: TRBV5-1; clone_size: -; j_call: TRBJ2-3; cdr3_aa: CASRTSGTDTQYF; cdr3_nt: TGCGCCAGCAGGACTAGCGGCACAGATACGCAGTATTTT
d_call: TRBD1; v_call: TRBV6-6; clone_size: -; j_call: TRBJ2-5; cdr3_aa: CASSSTGGETQYF; cdr3_nt: TGTGCCAGCAGTTCGACAGGGGGGGAGACCCAGTACTTC
d_call: -; v_call: TRBV18; clone_size: -; j_call: TRBJ2-7; cdr3_aa: CASSPSMGGTYEQYF; cdr3_nt: TGTGCCAGCTCACCTTCTATGGGCGGGACCTACGAGCAGTACTTC
d_call: -; v_call: TRBV29-1; clone_size: -; j_call: TRBJ2-6; cdr3_aa: CSVSTLSGANVLTF; cdr3_nt: TGCAGCGTTTCGACACTCTCTGGGGCCAACGTCCTGACTTTC
d_call: -; v_call: TRBV7-9; clone_size: -; j_call: TRBJ2-2; cdr3_aa: CASSRIPGLGGTGELFF; cdr3_nt: TGTGCCAGCAGCCGAATACCGGGACTGGGGGGCACCGGGGAGCTGTTTTTT
d_call: TRBD1; v_call: TRBV5-6; clone_size: -; j_call: TRBJ1-4; cdr3_aa: CASSLDRGEKLFF; cdr3_nt: TGTGCCAGCAGCTTGGACAGGGGGGAAAAACTGTTTTTT
d_call: TRBD1; v_call: TRBV6-1; clone_size: -; j_call: TRBJ2-1; cdr3_aa: CASTIDRGPYNEQFF; cdr3_nt: TGTGCCAGCACTATAGACAGGGGACCCTACAATGAGCAGTTCTTC
d_call: -; v_call: TRBV27; clone_size: -; j_call: TRBJ2-3; cdr3_aa: CASSELWFSSTDTQYF; cdr3_nt: TGTGCCAGCTCCGAGCTGTGGTTTTCTAGCACAGATACGCAGTATTTT
d_call: TRBD1; v_call: TRBV5-1; clone_size: -; j_call: TRBJ1-4; cdr3_aa: CASSLQGFGEKLFF; cdr3_nt: TGCGCCAGCAGCTTACAGGGGTTTGGTGAAAAACTGTTTTTT
d_call: TRBD1; v_call: TRBV10-3; clone_size: -; j_call: TRBJ2-3; cdr3_aa: CAISERGQVDSTDTQYF; cdr3_nt: TGTGCCATCAGTGAGCGCGGACAGGTCGACAGCACAGATACGCAGTATTTT
d_call: -; v_call: TRBV7-2; clone_size: -; j_call: TRBJ2-7; cdr3_aa: CASSLVSTGEQYF; cdr3_nt: TGTGCCAGCAGCTTAGTTTCTACTGGCGAGCAGTACTTC
d_call: -; v_call: TRBV20-1; clone_size: -; j_call: TRBJ2-3; cdr3_aa: CSASPGDTQYF; cdr3_nt: TGCAGTGCTAGTCCCGGAGATACGCAGTATTTT
d_call: TRBD2; v_call: TRBV5-1; clone_size: -; j_call: TRBJ2-1; cdr3_aa: CASSLGLAGGEQFF; cdr3_nt: TGCGCCAGCAGCTTGGGACTAGCGGGAGGTGAGCAGTTCTTC
d_call: TRBD2; v_call: TRBV27; clone_size: -; j_call: TRBJ2-7; cdr3_aa: CASSFSSGKSHEQYF; cdr3_nt: TGTGCCAGCAGTTTCAGTAGCGGGAAGTCTCACGAGCAGTACTTC
d_call: -; v_call: TRBV19; clone_size: -; j_call: TRBJ2-5; cdr3_aa: CASSIEARGRETQYF; cdr3_nt: TGTGCCAGTAGTATAGAGGCAAGGGGGAGAGAGACCCAGTACTTC
d_call: -; v_call: TRBV15; clone_size: -; j_call: TRBJ1-1; cdr3_aa: CATSRDPYRPHTEAFF; cdr3_nt: TGTGCCACCAGCAGAGATCCCTACAGGCCCCACACTGAAGCTTTCTTT
d_call: TRBD2; v_call: TRBV5-1; clone_size: -; j_call: TRBJ2-7; cdr3_aa: CASGLAGGLTYEQYF; cdr3_nt: TGCGCCAGTGGACTAGCGGGAGGCCTAACCTACGAGCAGTACTTC
d_call: -; v_call: TRBV18; clone_size: -; j_call: TRBJ2-7; cdr3_aa: CASSLSSYEQYF; cdr3_nt: TGTGCCAGCTCACTTAGCTCCTACGAGCAGTACTTC
d_call: TRBD2; v_call: TRBV27; clone_size: -; j_call: TRBJ2-7; cdr3_aa: CASSPGLAGYEQYF; cdr3_nt: TGTGCCAGCAGCCCGGGACTAGCCGGCTACGAGCAGTACTTC
d_call: -; v_call: TRBV30; clone_size: -; j_call: TRBJ2-7; cdr3_aa: CGMDTGYEQYF; cdr3_nt: TGTGGCATGGACACCGGCTACGAGCAGTACTTC
d_call: TRBD1; v_call: TRBV7-9; clone_size: -; j_call: TRBJ2-5; cdr3_aa: CASSPRTGWGEETQYF; cdr3_nt: TGTGCCAGCAGCCCGCGGACAGGGTGGGGGGAAGAGACCCAGTACTTC